Following are 24 T cell receptor beta chains from one sample sequenced in a study of blood T cell repertoires in COVID-19. Clones were sequenced by immunoSEQ multiplex PCR, and TCRdb holds only the in-frame ones, with some missing. The sample shows 140,000 to 150,000 clones, 70% to 90% of them seen only once. Material: peripheral blood. The receptors come from a human donor with acute or convalescent COVID-19. The donor label of this sample is uncertain.

The rearrangement joins TRBV4-2 to TRBJ1-2; D perhaps matches TRBD1 (6 bases). This CDR3 has 17 amino acids. Trimming pared 2 bases from V and 5 bases from J, leaving 21 bases between. Germline V gene data show CDR1 as LGHNA and CDR2 as YNFKEQ. The CDR3 loop is CASSQQGPTGSPYGYTF. In nucleotides, the CDR3 is TGTGCCAGCAGCCAACAGGGACCGACAGGATCCCCGTATGGCTACACCTTC.

This rearrangement joins TRBV2 to TRBJ2-7, with 7 bases matching TRBD1. CDR1 is SNHLY and CDR2 is FYNNEI in the germline V gene. With V trimmed by 6 bases and J by 4 bases, 9 bases remained unmatched. The CDR3 is 14 amino acids. The CDR3 DNA reads TGTGCCAGCAGGGGGGACAGCGAACTATACGAGCAGTACGTC. Translating it yields CASRGDSELYEQYV.

This chain links TRBV28 with TRBJ2-5; D unresolved. The CDR3 spans 11 residues. With 6 bases removed from V and 1 base from J, the gap between germline ends came to 3 bases. Germline CDR1 is MDHEN and CDR2 is SYDVKM. This chain's CDR3 is CASRAQETQYF. In DNA, the CDR3 is TGTGCCAGCAGGGCCCAAGAGACCCAGTACTTC.

The chain has TRBV15 and TRBJ1-5; maybe TRBD1 (5 bases). Trimming stripped 0 bases from V and 2 bases from J, with 11 bases between. The CDR3 runs 16 residues. Germline CDR1 reads LNHNV; CDR2 reads YYDKDF (reference sequence). CDR3 region: CATSRDLGGGNQPQHF. The CDR3 DNA is TGTGCCACCAGCAGAGATCTGGGAGGGGGCAATCAGCCCCAGCATTTT.

The chain combines TRBV24-1 with TRBJ1-5; 9 nucleotides align to TRBD1. V was pared by 3 bases and J by 4 bases, with 6 bases of the junction left unmatched. The CDR3 consists of 16 residues. Germline V gene lookup returns CDR1 KGHDR and CDR2 SFDVKD. Here the CDR3 reads CATSDGRTGVNQPQHF. The DNA for the CDR3 is TGTGCCACCAGTGATGGAAGGACAGGGGTGAATCAGCCCCAGCATTTT.

The rearrangement links TRBV10-3 to TRBJ2-1, with TRBD2 matching over 10 bases. Germline V gene sequence: CDR1 ENHRY, CDR2 SYGVKD. The CDR3 runs to 12 residues. J gave up 8 bases and V 7 bases, and 2 bases lay outside the gene matches. The CDR3 nucleotides read TGTGCCATCATAGCGGGAGGCCATGAGCAGTTCTTC. Its translation is CAIIAGGHEQFF.

The CDR3: CASSLGGAYGYTF. CDR3 nucleotides: TGTGCCAGCAGTTTGGGGGGGGCCTATGGCTACACCTTC. The chain couples TRBV12-3 or TRBV12-4 to TRBJ1-2; a weak D match, TRBD1 (6 bases). The CDR3 extends over 13 amino acids. The germline V and J ends were trimmed by 3 bases and 4 bases, with 9 bases remaining between them.

The chain is built from TRBV5-1 and TRBJ1-1; 7 bases align to TRBD1. The CDR3 is 13 residues long. The trim removed 5 bases at V and 5 bases at J, leaving 6 bases unmatched. Germline loops: CDR1 SGHRS, CDR2 YFSETQ. The CDR3 here is CASRGQDRTEAFF. The CDR3 nucleotides are TGCGCCAGCAGGGGCCAGGACAGGACTGAAGCTTTCTTT.

The chain combines TRBV11-2 with TRBJ2-7; D possibly corresponds to TRBD2 (6 bases). The CDR3 has 16 amino acids. Germline CDR1 SGHAT, CDR2 FQNNGV. V was cut by 4 bases and J by 3 bases, with 19 bases left in between. Written as DNA, the CDR3 is TGTGCCAGCAGCTCGAGCCGGGACTTGAACCTCTACGAGCAGTACTTC. This translates into CASSSSRDLNLYEQYF.

The chain employs TRBV7-9 and TRBJ2-7; a weak D match, TRBD2 (5 bases). The CDR3 covers 12 residues. The germline V and J ends were trimmed by 5 bases and 2 bases, with 7 bases remaining between them. Germline CDR1 and CDR2: SEHNR and FQNEAQ (reference sequence). CDR3 loop: CASSPGAYEQYF. In DNA, the CDR3 is TGTGCCAGCAGCCCCGGGGCCTACGAGCAGTACTTC.

There are a few counts of this clone. The DNA for the CDR3 is TGTGCCAGCAGTTCACACGGGACAGGAGGAAACAATGAGCAGTTCTTC. This gives the protein CASSSHGTGGNNEQFF. The chain is built from TRBV6-2 or TRBV6-3 and TRBJ2-1; 8 positions agree with TRBD1. CDR3 size: 16 residues. The V gene end was trimmed by 4 bases and the J gene end by 5 bases; junction bases not matched to a gene: 10. Germline CDR1 is MNHEY and CDR2 is SVGEGT.

This chain uses TRBV5-8 with TRBJ2-7, with a tentative D call TRBD1 (7 bases). V lost 7 bases and J lost 3, with 17 bases in between. CDR1 is SGHTS and CDR2 is YDEGEE in the germline V gene. The CDR3 extends over 14 amino acids. This CDR3 reads CASPRARGDYEQYV. DNA of the CDR3: TGTGCCAGCCCTAGGGCCAGGGGGGACTACGAGCAGTACGTC.

The table lists this clone with a count of one. This chain connects TRBV7-9 to TRBJ2-3; D uncertain. The CDR3 is 13 residues long. From germline, CDR1 is SEHNR and CDR2 FQNEAQ (reference sequence). The V gene lost 5 bases and the J gene lost 1 base, with 7 bases spanning the gap. The CDR3 DNA is TGTGCCAGCAGCGTGGCTGGCACAGATACGCAGTATTTT. Encoded protein: CASSVAGTDTQYF.

J is TRBJ2-3 and V is TRBV5-1; D uncertain. Germline CDR1 SGHRS, CDR2 YFSETQ. V lost 7 bases to trimming and J lost 5 bases, with 14 bases between them. The CDR3 totals 13 residues. The CDR3 is CASSRVAGDTQYF. CDR3 DNA: TGCGCCAGCTCTCGGGTCGCTGGAGATACGCAGTATTTT.

This clone was observed once. The V gene is TRBV4-3, the J gene TRBJ2-3; D call uncertain. Germline V gene data show CDR1 as LGHNA and CDR2 as YSLEER. V was trimmed by 4 bases and J by 0 bases, leaving 11 bases between them. The CDR3 totals 15 residues. The CDR3 DNA reads as TGCGCCAGCAGCCCGAGAGGTGCTAGCACAGATACGCAGTATTTT. Translating it yields CASSPRGASTDTQYF.

The chain employs TRBV6-1 and TRBJ1-2, with 12 bases matching TRBD1. V was clipped by 3 bases and J by 3 bases; unmatched bases: 8. Looked up from germline, CDR1 is MNHNS and CDR2 is SASEGT. The CDR3 is 17 amino acids. The CDR3 coding sequence is TGTGCCAGCAGTGAGCCGGGACAGGGGGCGAATTACTATGGCTACACCTTC. This encodes CASSEPGQGANYYGYTF.

In this sample, this clone turned up once. The rearrangement uses TRBV24-1 and TRBJ2-2; D gene unclear. The germline V gene encodes CDR1 KGHDR and CDR2 SFDVKD. V lost 4 bases to trimming and J lost 6 bases, with 8 bases between them. This CDR3 has 13 amino acids. The CDR3 spells CATSELSSGELFF. CDR3 nucleotide sequence: TGTGCCACCAGTGAATTGTCCTCCGGGGAGCTGTTTTTT.

V is TRBV19 and J is TRBJ1-5; possible D gene TRBD1, 6 bases. From germline, CDR1 is LNHDA and CDR2 SQIVND (reference sequence). Trimming shortened V by 7 bases and J by 0 bases, and 10 bases separated the two germline ends. The length of the CDR3 is 14 residues. CDR3 bases: TGTGCCAGTACCCTACAGGGTAGCAATCAGCCCCAGCATTTT. As protein: CASTLQGSNQPQHF.

The chain has TRBV28 and TRBJ1-5; 8 nucleotides agree with TRBD1. The V gene end was trimmed by 5 bases and the J gene end by 2 bases; junction bases not matched to a gene: 5. The CDR3 totals 15 residues. From germline, CDR1 is MDHEN and CDR2 SYDVKM. The CDR3 spells CASSPHRGGNQPQHF. CDR3 nucleotide sequence: TGTGCCAGCAGTCCCCACAGGGGGGGCAATCAGCCCCAGCATTTT. Looking up the rest from reference TRBV28 and TRBJ1-5 gives the full variable domain: DVKVTQSSRYLVKRTGEKVFLECVQDMDHENMFWYRQDPGLGLRLIYFSYDVKMKEKGDIPEGYSVSREKKERFSLILESASTNQTSMYLCASSPHRGGNQPQHFGDGTRLSIL.

The chain recombines TRBV6-6 with TRBJ2-7; 12 nucleotides align to TRBD2. Per the germline V gene, CDR1 is MNHNY and CDR2 is SVGAGI (reference sequence). V shed 5 bases and J 5 bases; nucleotides not matched to a gene: 16. The CDR3 runs to 18 residues. CDR3: CASSPGGTWTSGVHEQYF. In DNA, the CDR3 is TGTGCCAGCAGTCCGGGGGGAACTTGGACTAGCGGGGTCCACGAGCAGTACTTC.

This clone was observed a handful of times. This chain connects TRBV30 to TRBJ1-2, with 7 nucleotides matching TRBD1. V dropped 0 bases and J dropped 5; count of bases not matched to a gene: 12. The germline V gene encodes CDR1 GTSNPN and CDR2 SVGIG (reference sequence). The CDR3 covers 16 residues. CDR3 coding DNA: TGTGCCTGGAGTGTAGATCCCACAGGGGTTCGATATGGCTACACCTTC. Its protein product is CAWSVDPTGVRYGYTF.

The chain combines TRBV19 with TRBJ2-2; TRBD1 agrees at 8 bases. The CDR3 has 17 residues. Trimming took 10 bases from V and 2 from J; bases not matched to a gene: 15. Germline assignment: CDR1 LNHDA and CDR2 SQIVND (reference sequence). DNA of the CDR3: TGTGCCACCTCCGGCAGGGGGCTAGCCACCAACACCGGGGAGCTGTTTTTT. It translates to CATSGRGLATNTGELFF.

V is TRBV7-3 and J is TRBJ2-1, with 12 bases fitting TRBD2. The junction had 6 bases not matched to a gene; V was cut back by 5 bases and J by 7 bases. Germline assignment: CDR1 SGHTA and CDR2 FQGTGA. The CDR3 spans 15 residues. The CDR3: CASSIGLAGRNEQFF. The CDR3 region has the DNA TGTGCCAGCAGCATCGGACTAGCGGGACGGAATGAGCAGTTCTTC.

The rearrangement uses TRBV10-3 and TRBJ2-1, with 10 bases fitting TRBD1. CDR1 is ENHRY, CDR2 SYGVKD, per germline. CDR3 size: 15 residues. Germline trimming cut 7 bases from V and 2 bases from J; bases unmatched to any gene: 5. CDR3 DNA: TGTGCCATCACCGTGGGACAGGGGACCTACAATGAGCAGTTCTTC. It is translated as CAITVGQGTYNEQFF.